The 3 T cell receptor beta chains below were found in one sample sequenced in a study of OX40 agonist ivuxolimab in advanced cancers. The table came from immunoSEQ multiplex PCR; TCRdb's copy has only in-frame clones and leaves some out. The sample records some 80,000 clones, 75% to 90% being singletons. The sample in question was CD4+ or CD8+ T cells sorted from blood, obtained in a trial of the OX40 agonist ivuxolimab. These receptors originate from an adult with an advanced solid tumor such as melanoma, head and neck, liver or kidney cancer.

The CDR3 sequence is CASSQDYLNEQFF. CDR3 nucleotides: TGCGCCAGCAGCCAAGACTACCTCAATGAGCAGTTCTTC. The chain is built from TRBV4-1 and TRBJ2-1; D is undetermined. V was shortened by 0 bases and J by 6 bases, with 6 bases between the two germline ends. The germline V gene has CDR1 MGHRA and CDR2 YSYEKL. This CDR3 has 13 residues.

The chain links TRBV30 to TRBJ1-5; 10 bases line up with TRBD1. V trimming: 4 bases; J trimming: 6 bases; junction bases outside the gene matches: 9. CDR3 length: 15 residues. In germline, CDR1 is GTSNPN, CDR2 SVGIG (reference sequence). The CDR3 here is CAWTTTGGAGQPQHF. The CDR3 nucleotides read TGTGCCTGGACCACGACAGGGGGCGCGGGTCAGCCCCAGCATTTT.

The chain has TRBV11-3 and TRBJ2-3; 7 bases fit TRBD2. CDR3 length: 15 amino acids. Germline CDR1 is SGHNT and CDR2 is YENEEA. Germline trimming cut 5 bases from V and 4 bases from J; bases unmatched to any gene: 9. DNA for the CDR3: TGTGCCAGCAGCCTGGGCGGCGGGAGATCAGATACGCAGTATTTT. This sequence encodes CASSLGGGRSDTQYF.